Listed below are T cell receptor beta chains from one sample, sequenced in a study of T cell responses to AZD1222 COVID-19 vaccine. Some clones are missing from TCRdb's copy, which holds only in-frame ones; the method was immunoSEQ multiplex PCR. This table holds around 200,000 clones, 85% to 95% found once. The sequenced sample was peripheral blood, obtained 28 days after the second AZD1222 dose. These receptors came from an adult who received the AZD1222 COVID-19 vaccine. The CDR3 runs from the conserved cysteine through the conserved F or W. D genes are given only for firm matches. The size field is filled for only some rows; it gives once, few, many or a size class.

J | D | size | V | CDR3 | DNA
TRBJ1-1 | NA | NA | TRBV6-2/TRBV6-3 | CASSYLQGNTEAFF | TGTGCCAGCAGTTACCTCCAGGGGAACACTGAAGCTTTCTTT
TRBJ1-2 | NA | NA | TRBV5-1 | CASSLARDPGGYGYTF | TGCGCCAGCAGCTTGGCCCGGGACCCCGGAGGCTATGGCTACACCTTC
TRBJ1-4 | NA | NA | TRBV15 | CATSREGGATNEKLFF | TGTGCCACCAGCAGAGAGGGGGGGGCGACTAATGAAAAACTGTTTTTT
TRBJ1-1 | NA | NA | TRBV2 | CASKGRAEAFF | TGTGCCAGCAAGGGGAGGGCTGAAGCTTTCTTT
TRBJ1-4 | TRBD1 | NA | TRBV2 | CASSRGTENEKLFF | TGTGCCAGCAGTCGCGGGACAGAAAATGAAAAACTGTTTTTT
TRBJ1-6 | NA | NA | TRBV7-8 | CASSLRVKGDSPLHF | TGTGCCAGCAGCTTAAGGGTTAAAGGGGATTCACCCCTCCACTTT
TRBJ1-2 | NA | NA | TRBV6-2/TRBV6-3 | CASSDSYYGYTF | TGTGCCAGCAGTGACAGCTACTATGGCTACACCTTC
TRBJ1-2 | NA | NA | TRBV12-5 | CASGGEGQKYYGYTF | TGTGCTAGTGGTGGAGAAGGACAGAAATACTATGGCTACACCTTC
TRBJ2-7 | NA | NA | TRBV2 | CASSVDSVYEQYF | TGTGCCAGCAGTGTAGACAGTGTCTACGAGCAGTACTTC
TRBJ1-2 | NA | NA | TRBV9 | CASSGEKPNYGYTF | TGTGCCAGCAGCGGAGAGAAACCCAACTATGGCTACACCTTC
TRBJ1-5 | NA | NA | TRBV19 | CASSTGNQPQHF | TGTGCCAGTAGTACAGGGAATCAGCCCCAGCATTTT
TRBJ2-1 | NA | NA | TRBV30 | CAWSLETYNEQFF | TGTGCCTGGAGTTTAGAGACCTACAATGAGCAGTTCTTC
TRBJ2-3 | NA | NA | TRBV5-6 | CASTFRNTQYF | TGTGCCAGCACCTTCCGAAATACGCAGTATTTT
TRBJ2-3 | TRBD2 | NA | TRBV19 | CASRTSGASTDTQYF | TGTGCCAGCAGGACTAGCGGGGCTAGCACAGATACGCAGTATTTT
TRBJ1-1 | NA | NA | TRBV7-2 | CASSLVQVVNTEAFF | TGTGCCAGCAGCTTAGTTCAGGTAGTGAACACTGAAGCTTTCTTT
TRBJ1-1 | TRBD1 | NA | TRBV5-1 | CASSQTEWDRNTEAFF | TGCGCCAGCAGCCAAACGGAGTGGGACAGGAACACTGAAGCTTTCTTT
TRBJ1-1 | NA | NA | TRBV5-1 | CASSFRADEAFF | TGCGCCAGCAGCTTCAGGGCTGATGAAGCTTTCTTT
TRBJ2-7 | NA | NA | TRBV21-1 | CASSFHSRGEGAWIKDEQYF | TGTGCCAGCAGCTTCCATTCAAGGGGGGAGGGGGCGTGGATAAAAGACGAGCAGTACTTC
TRBJ2-7 | NA | NA | TRBV7-2 | CASSSRGAYEQYF | TGTGCCAGCAGCTCGAGGGGGGCCTACGAGCAGTACTTC
TRBJ2-7 | NA | NA | TRBV6-1 | CASSEDNSYYEQYF | TGTGCCAGCAGTGAAGATAACAGCTACTACGAGCAGTACTTC
TRBJ2-3 | NA | NA | TRBV4-3 | CASSQDTWYTDTQYF | TGCGCCAGCAGCCAAGATACGTGGTACACAGATACGCAGTATTTT
TRBJ1-6 | NA | NA | TRBV12-3/TRBV12-4 | CASKGQANSPLHF | TGTGCCAGCAAAGGGCAGGCTAATTCACCCCTCCACTTT
TRBJ1-1 | TRBD1 | few | TRBV5-1 | CASSFKTGDTEAFF | TGCGCCAGCAGCTTTAAGACAGGGGACACTGAAGCTTTCTTT
TRBJ2-4 | TRBD1 | NA | TRBV5-1 | CASSHSPGGQNIQYF | TGCGCCAGCAGTCACTCCCCAGGGGGTCAAAACATTCAGTACTTC
TRBJ1-2 | NA | NA | TRBV7-2 | CASSPGLNYGYTF | TGTGCCAGCAGCCCCGGGCTGAACTATGGCTACACCTTC
TRBJ2-7 | TRBD1 | NA | TRBV14 | CASSQEQGYEQYF | TGTGCCAGCAGCCAAGAACAGGGGTACGAGCAGTACTTC
TRBJ1-1 | NA | once | TRBV11-2 | CASSLFGGRRDTEAFF | TGTGCCAGCAGCTTATTCGGGGGTCGCCGGGATACTGAAGCTTTCTTT
TRBJ1-4 | NA | once | TRBV19 | CASRGPGQRNEKLFF | TGTGCCAGTAGGGGACCGGGGCAGCGTAATGAAAAACTGTTTTTT
TRBJ1-5 | TRBD1 | once | TRBV19 | CASSDRGGWPQHF | TGTGCCAGTAGTGACAGGGGTGGATGGCCCCAGCATTTT
TRBJ2-7 | TRBD1 | NA | TRBV27 | CASSSGTGKYEQYF | TGTGCCAGCAGTTCGGGGACAGGCAAATACGAGCAGTACTTC
TRBJ2-7 | NA | NA | TRBV6-5 | CASSYSDAYEQYF | TGTGCCAGCAGTTACTCGGACGCCTACGAGCAGTACTTC
TRBJ1-1 | NA | NA | TRBV4-3 | CASSQDAAGNRNTEAFF | TGCGCCAGCAGCCAAGACGCTGCAGGAAATCGGAACACTGAAGCTTTCTTT
TRBJ1-1 | NA | NA | TRBV5-6 | CASSRMGGGNTEAFF | TGTGCCAGCAGCCGCATGGGGGGAGGTAACACTGAAGCTTTCTTT
TRBJ1-1 | TRBD1 | NA | TRBV4-1 | CASRQGAGTEAFF | TGCGCCAGCAGACAGGGGGCTGGGACTGAAGCTTTCTTT
TRBJ2-3 | NA | NA | TRBV13 | CASSYPSGPRGDTQYF | TGTGCCAGCAGCTACCCCTCCGGCCCCCGGGGAGATACGCAGTATTTT
TRBJ2-1 | TRBD2 | once | TRBV7-2 | CASSLERGGARVQFF | TGTGCCAGCAGCTTAGAACGCGGGGGGGCTAGAGTGCAGTTCTTC
TRBJ2-7 | NA | NA | TRBV10-3 | CAISDTVLSYEQYF | TGTGCCATCAGTGACACAGTGCTCTCCTACGAGCAGTACTTC
TRBJ2-7 | TRBD1 | NA | TRBV30 | CAWSVPGGHYEQYF | TGTGCCTGGAGTGTCCCAGGGGGCCACTACGAGCAGTACTTC
TRBJ2-3 | TRBD2 | NA | TRBV20-1 | CSASLSQGLAGGVDTQYF | TGCAGTGCTAGTCTTTCACAGGGACTAGCGGGAGGGGTAGATACGCAGTATTTT
TRBJ2-3 | NA | NA | TRBV10-3 | CAISGGRTVEDTQYF | TGTGCCATCAGTGGAGGTCGGACGGTAGAGGATACGCAGTATTTT
TRBJ2-2 | NA | once | TRBV5-1 | CASSPGRGELFF | TGCGCCAGCAGTCCCGGACGCGGGGAGCTGTTTTTT
TRBJ2-5 | NA | once | TRBV5-1 | CASSPGDHTTQETQYF | TGCGCCAGCAGCCCGGGAGATCACACAACGCAAGAGACCCAGTACTTC
TRBJ2-7 | NA | NA | TRBV2 | CASSTGQKPDYEQYF | TGTGCCAGCAGTACAGGACAGAAGCCGGACTACGAGCAGTACTTC
TRBJ1-4 | NA | NA | TRBV2 | CASSLRHHRAEKLFF | TGTGCCAGCAGTCTACGACACCACAGGGCCGAAAAACTGTTTTTT
TRBJ1-2 | NA | once | TRBV11-1 | CASSLAAAGSNYGYTF | TGTGCCAGCAGCTTAGCGGCGGCAGGCTCTAACTATGGCTACACCTTC
TRBJ1-1 | TRBD1 | NA | TRBV4-3 | CASSRVPGTGAVAEAFF | TGCGCCAGCAGCCGCGTACCCGGGACAGGGGCTGTCGCTGAAGCTTTCTTT
TRBJ2-1 | TRBD2 | NA | TRBV5-4 | CASSLDLFASGSENEQFF | TGTGCCAGCAGCTTGGATCTCTTCGCTAGCGGGAGCGAGAATGAGCAGTTCTTC
TRBJ1-4 | TRBD1 | NA | TRBV7-9 | CASSHPGQVEQKLFF | TGTGCCAGCAGTCATCCGGGACAGGTGGAACAAAAACTGTTTTTT
TRBJ1-2 | NA | NA | TRBV18 | CASSPPESQRNYGYTF | TGTGCCAGCTCACCCCCAGAGTCTCAGAGAAACTATGGCTACACCTTC
TRBJ1-4 | NA | NA | TRBV2 | CASRGDIEKLFF | TGTGCCAGCAGAGGGGACATTGAAAAACTGTTTTTT
TRBJ1-5 | NA | NA | TRBV12-5 | CASGLVLVGRQTNWQPQHF | TGTGCTAGTGGTTTGGTACTAGTCGGTCGGCAGACAAACTGGCAGCCCCAGCATTTT
TRBJ2-3 | NA | NA | TRBV7-9 | CASSPPLRRGTDTQYF | TGTGCCAGCAGCCCTCCATTAAGACGCGGGACAGATACGCAGTATTTT
TRBJ1-4 | NA | once | TRBV4-1 | CASSQPPEQGSNEKLFF | TGCGCCAGCAGCCAACCTCCCGAACAGGGATCTAATGAAAAACTGTTTTTT
TRBJ1-5 | NA | once | TRBV6-5 | CASSYSEKHPQHF | TGTGCCAGCAGTTACTCGGAGAAACATCCCCAGCATTTT
TRBJ2-7 | TRBD2 | NA | TRBV18 | CASSPPRGRATYEQYF | TGTGCCAGCTCACCACCCCGTGGGAGGGCGACCTACGAGCAGTACTTC
TRBJ2-1 | TRBD1 | NA | TRBV5-4 | CASSLAAQGANDEQFF | TGTGCCAGCAGCTTGGCCGCGCAGGGGGCTAACGATGAGCAGTTCTTC
TRBJ1-1 | NA | NA | TRBV19 | CASSMGGAILNTEAFF | TGTGCCAGTAGTATGGGGGGCGCTATTTTGAACACTGAAGCTTTCTTT
TRBJ1-1 | NA | NA | TRBV30 | CAPRTLGQNTEAFF | TGTGCCCCGAGGACCCTGGGACAGAACACTGAAGCTTTCTTT
TRBJ2-7 | TRBD2 | NA | TRBV3-1/TRBV3-2 | CASSQDTSGSVYDEQYF | TGTGCCAGCAGCCAAGATACTAGCGGGAGCGTTTATGACGAGCAGTACTTC